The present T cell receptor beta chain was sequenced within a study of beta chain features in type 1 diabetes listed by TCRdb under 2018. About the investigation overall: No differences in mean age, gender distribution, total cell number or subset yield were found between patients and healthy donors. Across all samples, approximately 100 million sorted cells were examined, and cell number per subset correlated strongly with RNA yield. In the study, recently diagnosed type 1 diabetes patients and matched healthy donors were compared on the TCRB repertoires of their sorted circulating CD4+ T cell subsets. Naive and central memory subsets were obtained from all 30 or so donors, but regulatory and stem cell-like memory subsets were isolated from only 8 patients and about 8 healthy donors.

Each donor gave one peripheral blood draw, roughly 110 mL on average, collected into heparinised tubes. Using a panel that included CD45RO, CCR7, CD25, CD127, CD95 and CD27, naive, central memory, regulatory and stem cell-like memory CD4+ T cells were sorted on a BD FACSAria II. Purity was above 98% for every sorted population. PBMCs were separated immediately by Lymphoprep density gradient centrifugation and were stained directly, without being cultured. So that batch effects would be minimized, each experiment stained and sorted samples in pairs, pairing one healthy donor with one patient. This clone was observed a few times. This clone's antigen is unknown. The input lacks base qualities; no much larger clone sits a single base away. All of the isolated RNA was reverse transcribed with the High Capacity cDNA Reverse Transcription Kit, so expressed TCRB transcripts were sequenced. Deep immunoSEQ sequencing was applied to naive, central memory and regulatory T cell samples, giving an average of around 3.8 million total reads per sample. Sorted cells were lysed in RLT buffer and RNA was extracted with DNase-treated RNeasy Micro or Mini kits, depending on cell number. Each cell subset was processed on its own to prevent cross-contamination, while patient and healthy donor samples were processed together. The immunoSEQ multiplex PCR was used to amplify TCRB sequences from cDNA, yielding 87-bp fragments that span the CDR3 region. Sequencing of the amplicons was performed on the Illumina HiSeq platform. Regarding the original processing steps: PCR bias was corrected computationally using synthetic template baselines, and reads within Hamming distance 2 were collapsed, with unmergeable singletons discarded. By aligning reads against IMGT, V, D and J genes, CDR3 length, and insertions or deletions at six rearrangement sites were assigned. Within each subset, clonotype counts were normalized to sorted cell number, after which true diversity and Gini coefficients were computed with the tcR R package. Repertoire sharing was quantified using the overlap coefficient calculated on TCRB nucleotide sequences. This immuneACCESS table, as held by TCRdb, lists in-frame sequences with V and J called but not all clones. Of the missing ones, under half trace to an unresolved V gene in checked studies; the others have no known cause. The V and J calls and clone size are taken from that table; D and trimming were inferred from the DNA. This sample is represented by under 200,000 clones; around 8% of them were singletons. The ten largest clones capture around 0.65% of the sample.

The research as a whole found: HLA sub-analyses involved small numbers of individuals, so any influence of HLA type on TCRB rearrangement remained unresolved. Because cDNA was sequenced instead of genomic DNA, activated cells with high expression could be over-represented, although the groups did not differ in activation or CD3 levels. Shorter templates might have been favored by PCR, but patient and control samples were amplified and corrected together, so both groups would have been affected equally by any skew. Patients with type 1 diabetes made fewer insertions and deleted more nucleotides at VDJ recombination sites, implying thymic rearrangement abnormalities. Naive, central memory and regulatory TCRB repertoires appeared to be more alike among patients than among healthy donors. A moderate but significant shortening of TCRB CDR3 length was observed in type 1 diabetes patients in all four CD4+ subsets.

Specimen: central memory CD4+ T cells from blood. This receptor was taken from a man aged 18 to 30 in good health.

Here the CDR3 is given as CASSDPGLRNEQFF. The nucleotide sequence reads as follows: TGTGCCAGCAGCGACCCGGGTCTTCGGAATGAGCAGTTCTTC. Recombination connected TRBV9 to TRBJ2-1; the D gene is unclear. CDR1 SGDLS and CDR2 YYNGEE were looked up in the germline V gene. The CDR3 holds 14 amino acids from the cysteine to the phenylalanine. Left in the record is the CDR3 DNA by itself, 42 bases read in frame from the first base. Trimming takes 3 bases from V and 7 bases from J, and the germline ends sit 14 bases apart.